Detailed here is one TCR beta chain. As handled by the study authors: Amplification with reference gene primers provided the estimates of nucleated cell counts. TCRdb's copy holds only in-frame clones and misses some; the assay was immunoSEQ multiplex PCR. V and J calls and clone size follow that table, whereas D and trimming were derived from the DNA. The profile shows tens of thousands of clones, roughly 85% of them singletons. Looked up from germline, CDR1 is SNHLY and CDR2 is FYNNEI. V lost 5 bases, J lost 0 bases, and 8 bases lay in between. The CDR3 length is 14 residues. Enrolled during active infection, Seattle patients were then followed longitudinally. This entry is derived from a study of blood T cell repertoires in COVID-19. Across the whole study: There were acute and convalescent COVID-19 samples, and they came from the United States, Italy and Spain. Sample material is recorded as cDNA or gDNA derived from T cells, B-cell-depleted T cells, or PBMCs.

The receptor was derived from a woman aged 60 to 75 with COVID-19, enrolled during active disease. This sequence joins TRBV2 and TRBJ1-5; D remains unclear. Specimen: peripheral blood. The CDR3 protein is CASSRETSNQPQHF. In DNA, the CDR3 is TGTGCCAGCAGTAGGGAGACTAGCAATCAGCCCCAGCATTTT.